These 23 T cell receptor beta chains were all obtained from the same sample, sequenced in a study of T cell responses to AZD1222 COVID-19 vaccine. Method: immunoSEQ multiplex PCR; TCRdb's copy keeps in-frame clones and lacks some. Of about 60,000 clones listed, roughly 86% are singletons. Here the sequenced sample was peripheral blood, taken on day 0 of AZD1222 vaccination. These receptors originate from an adult in good health.

V gene TRBV5-1 combines with J gene TRBJ2-1; tentatively, D is TRBD2 (6 bases). V shed 7 bases and J shed 2 bases, with 16 bases lying between them. CDR1 SGHRS and CDR2 YFSETQ come from the germline V gene. The CDR3 is made up of 15 amino acids. The CDR3 bases are TGCGCCAGCCTAGAGGATTCGGGGGCCTACAATGAGCAGTTCTTC. Protein: CASLEDSGAYNEQFF. Based on the CDR3 plus reference TRBV5-1 and TRBJ2-1, the full variable domain is KAGVTQTPRYLIKTRGQQVTLSCSPISGHRSVSWYQQTPGQGLQFLFEYFSETQRNKGNFPGRFSGRQFSNSRSEMNVSTLELGDSALYLCASLEDSGAYNEQFFGPGTRLTVL.

The chain joins TRBV19 to TRBJ1-5; no reliable D call. Per germline, CDR1 LNHDA and CDR2 SQIVND (reference sequence). V lost 9 bases and J 11 bases, leaving 17 bases between the germline ends. The CDR3 runs to 12 residues. The CDR3 DNA reads as TGTGCCAGCCCGTCGCCCCTAGGGTCCCAGCATTTT. Protein: CASPSPLGSQHF.

This chain links TRBV28 with TRBJ1-5, with unresolved D. This CDR3 has 12 amino acids. The V gene's germline CDR1 is MDHEN and CDR2 SYDVKM. V gave up 7 bases and J gave up 5 bases, with 9 bases separating them. The CDR3 reads CASNKEYQPQHF. The CDR3 DNA reads as TGTGCCAGCAATAAGGAATATCAGCCCCAGCATTTT.

This clone has only one observation. The chain couples TRBV5-4 to TRBJ1-1; D might be TRBD1 (5 bases). The CDR3 totals 13 residues. Germline loops: CDR1 SGHNT, CDR2 YYREEE (reference sequence). The V end was cut by 5 bases, the J end by 6 bases, with 14 bases between. Here the CDR3 reads CASRGVGYAEAFF. CDR3 DNA: TGTGCCAGCAGAGGGGTGGGATACGCTGAAGCTTTCTTT.

The chain is built from TRBV5-1 and TRBJ1-1, with a tentative D call TRBD1 (6 bases). The V end lost 3 bases, the J end lost 5 bases, and 17 bases lay between the germline ends. The germline V gene has CDR1 SGHRS and CDR2 YFSETQ. The CDR3 is made up of 15 amino acids. The CDR3 nucleotides are TGCGCCAGCAGCTCATTCACAGGGCGAGGGACTGAAGCTTTCTTT. It yields the protein CASSSFTGRGTEAFF.

This chain connects TRBV9 to TRBJ1-6; no clear D. This CDR3 has 15 residues. CDR1 is SGDLS and CDR2 is YYNGEE in the germline V gene. V shed 0 bases and J shed 4 bases, with 8 bases lying between them. The CDR3 sequence: CASSVEGRYNSPLHF. The CDR3 coding sequence is TGTGCCAGCAGCGTAGAGGGCAGATATAATTCACCCCTCCACTTT.

The rearrangement joins TRBV18 to TRBJ2-1; 7 nucleotides agree with TRBD2. This CDR3 region has 14 residues. V lost 8 bases and J lost 1; bases outside the gene matches: 5. CDR1 is KGHSH and CDR2 is LQKENI in the germline V gene. The CDR3 here is CASAWGGSYNEQFF. The CDR3, as DNA: TGTGCCAGCGCCTGGGGGGGGTCCTACAATGAGCAGTTCTTC.

V gene TRBV28 combines with J gene TRBJ2-3; 7 positions agree with TRBD2. This CDR3 contains 16 residues. V gave up 3 bases and J gave up 2 bases; unmatched junction bases: 8. The germline V gene has CDR1 MDHEN and CDR2 SYDVKM. The CDR3 reads CASSFKWGGDTDTQYF. Here the CDR3 DNA reads TGTGCCAGCAGTTTTAAATGGGGGGGGGACACAGATACGCAGTATTTT.

The chain carries TRBV11-2 and TRBJ2-7; 8 bases align to TRBD2. Germline V CDR1 and CDR2: SGHAT, FQNNGV. After removal of 2 bases from V and 7 bases from J, the junction contained 10 bases not matched to a gene. This CDR3 is 15 amino acids long. CDR3 nucleotides: TGTGCCAGCAGCTTAAATCCCGCGGGAGGCCGGGAGCAGTACTTC. It translates to CASSLNPAGGREQYF.

This chain links TRBV30 with TRBJ1-6; no clear D gene. Germline-derived CDR1 and CDR2 are GTSNPN and SVGIG (reference sequence). This CDR3 is 13 amino acids long. V lost 4 bases to trimming and J lost 9 bases, with 13 bases between them. For the CDR3, the DNA is TGTGCCTGGACATCAACCATCGTTTCACCCCTCCACTTT. Translation gives CAWTSTIVSPLHF. The variable domain in full, completed from reference TRBV30 and TRBJ1-6, reads SQTIHQWPATLVQPVGSPLSLECTVEGTSNPNLYWYRQAAGRGLQLLFYSVGIGQISSEVPQNLSASRPQDRQFILSSKKLLLSDSGFYLCAWTSTIVSPLHFGNGTRLTVT.

The genes are TRBV4-2 and TRBJ1-5; D might be TRBD1 (6 bases). V lost 1 base and J 0 bases, leaving 10 bases between the germline ends. This CDR3 has 16 amino acids. Per germline, CDR1 LGHNA and CDR2 YNFKEQ. In DNA, the CDR3 is TGTGCCAGCAGCCAAGTGGCAGGGGATAGCAATCAGCCCCAGCATTTT. This sequence encodes CASSQVAGDSNQPQHF.

The CDR3 region is CASSIAGGPNNEQFF. CDR3 bases: TGTGCCAGCAGTATTGCGGGAGGTCCGAACAATGAGCAGTTCTTC. The V and J genes are TRBV6-5 and TRBJ2-1, with 8 bases aligning to TRBD2. Per the germline V gene, CDR1 is MNHEY and CDR2 is SVGAGI. The CDR3 has 15 residues. Trimming at V came to 5 bases and at J to 5 bases, leaving 8 bases not matched to a gene.

This sequence joins TRBV6-2 or TRBV6-3 and TRBJ2-3; 7 positions agree with TRBD1. Germline values: CDR1 MNHEY, CDR2 SVGEGT. V gave up 2 bases and J gave up 0 bases; unmatched junction bases: 8. CDR3 length equals 17 residues. The chain's CDR3 is CASSYILPGQSTDTQYF. CDR3 sequence (DNA): TGTGCCAGCAGTTACATACTCCCGGGACAGAGCACAGATACGCAGTATTTT.

This rearrangement joins TRBV7-3 to TRBJ1-2, with D maybe TRBD1 (5 bases). V gave up 2 bases and J gave up 8 bases, with 12 bases separating them. CDR1 SGHTA and CDR2 FQGTGA come from the germline V gene. CDR3 length: 13 amino acids. Here the CDR3 reads CASSLGPGFGYTF. The CDR3 region has the DNA TGTGCCAGCAGCTTAGGGCCAGGGTTCGGCTACACCTTC.

The rearrangement joins TRBV5-1 to TRBJ1-1, with D uncertain. Trimming stripped 4 bases from V and 1 base from J, with 17 bases between. Germline V gives CDR1 SGHRS, CDR2 YFSETQ. The CDR3 is 16 residues long. The CDR3 sequence is CASSPRGEDGNTEAFF. The CDR3 DNA follows: TGCGCCAGCAGCCCCCGCGGGGAGGATGGGAACACTGAAGCTTTCTTT. Filled out from reference TRBV5-1 and TRBJ1-1, the complete variable domain reads KAGVTQTPRYLIKTRGQQVTLSCSPISGHRSVSWYQQTPGQGLQFLFEYFSETQRNKGNFPGRFSGRQFSNSRSEMNVSTLELGDSALYLCASSPRGEDGNTEAFFGQGTRLTVV.

V and J are TRBV28 and TRBJ2-7, with 10 bases identical to TRBD1. The CDR3 has 13 residues. Germline V gene lookup returns CDR1 MDHEN and CDR2 SYDVKM. V shed 7 bases and J 4 bases; nucleotides not matched to a gene: 4. The CDR3 here is CASNAGQGYEQYF. The CDR3 DNA reads as TGTGCCAGCAATGCGGGACAGGGGTACGAGCAGTACTTC.

CDR3 coding DNA: TGTGCCAGAGATGGACTGAACACCGGGGAGCTGTTTTTT. Translating it yields CARDGLNTGELFF. The chain employs TRBV7-2 and TRBJ2-2; D perhaps matches TRBD2 (5 bases). Deletions cut 9 bases from V and 1 base from J, with 9 bases between. The CDR3 consists of 13 residues. CDR1 SGHTA and CDR2 FQGNSA come from the germline V gene.

This chain links TRBV27 with TRBJ2-7; the D is unclear. Germline CDR1 reads MNHEY; CDR2 reads SMNVEV (reference sequence). This CDR3 comprises 13 residues. Trimming pared 3 bases from V and 0 bases from J, leaving 6 bases between. In nucleotides, the CDR3 is TGTGCCAGCAGTTTGCAGGACTCCTACGAGCAGTACTTC. This codes for CASSLQDSYEQYF.

The gene calls are TRBV28 and TRBJ1-5; the match to TRBD1 covers 10 bases. This CDR3 is built from 14 residues. Trimming took 3 bases from V and 16 from J; bases not matched to a gene: 12. Per the germline V gene, CDR1 is MDHEN and CDR2 is SYDVKM. For the CDR3, the DNA is TGTGCCAGCAGTTTCGGACAGGGGGTCGGGGCCACCCATTTT. As protein: CASSFGQGVGATHF.

The chain uses TRBV27 and TRBJ2-3; TRBD2 agrees at 12 bases. From germline, CDR1 is MNHEY and CDR2 SMNVEV (reference sequence). This CDR3 region has 16 residues. With 7 bases clipped from V and 5 bases from J, the junction kept 10 bases outside the gene matches. The CDR3 loop is CASKFGLAGSGDTQYF. CDR3 nucleotide sequence: TGTGCCAGCAAATTCGGACTAGCGGGAAGCGGAGATACGCAGTATTTT.

J is TRBJ1-2 and V is TRBV10-2; D not certain. Trimming removed 5 bases at V and 3 bases at J, with 7 bases between. Germline V gene data show CDR1 as WSHSY and CDR2 as SAAADI. This CDR3 comprises 12 residues. CDR3 in amino acids: CASSLTYYGYTF. The CDR3 nucleotides are TGCGCCAGCAGTTTGACTTACTATGGCTACACCTTC.

The chain uses TRBV28 and TRBJ1-1, with 8 bases matching TRBD1. Germline CDR1 is MDHEN and CDR2 is SYDVKM. The CDR3 length is 13 residues. Germline trimming cut 7 bases from V and 7 bases from J; bases unmatched to any gene: 8. CDR3 nucleotide sequence: TGTGCCAGCAACCTCGGACAGGGTGGTGAAGCTTTCTTT. Protein product: CASNLGQGGEAFF.

This clone has more than one count but fewer than ten. This rearrangement joins TRBV3-1 (or the pseudogene TRBV3-2) to TRBJ2-7; D is perhaps TRBD1 (6 bases). The CDR3 sequence is 16 residues long. V was clipped by 4 bases and J by 0 bases, with 16 bases between them. Germline-derived CDR1 and CDR2 are LGHDT and YNNKEL (reference sequence). The CDR3 protein is CASSRETGRSSYEQYF. The CDR3 DNA reads as TGTGCCAGCAGCCGTGAGACAGGACGAAGCTCCTACGAGCAGTACTTC.